Listed below are T cell receptor beta chains from one sample, sequenced in a study of T-cell reconstitution after alpha-beta-depleted transplantation in children. TCRdb used MiXCR to reprocess the PCR reads, holding one entry per CDR3 protein. The sample carries about 200,000 distinct CDR3 sequences, around 9.2% recorded once. This material consisted of PBMCs, mostly from graft donor cells, taken 360 days after TCRalphabeta/CD19-depleted stem cell transplant. The receptor set was obtained from a male patient aged 2-15 years who had a stem cell transplant for acute myeloid leukemia, so the T cells may come from the graft donor. Each CDR3 is given with its conserved first and last residue. A D gene is named only where the DNA matches it firmly. Clone sizes are given selectively: once, few, many, or a class where the clone is expanded.

TRBV20-1	TRBJ2-6	few	TRBD1	CSAPTGAGANVLTF	TGCAGTGCCCCTACAGGGGCTGGGGCCAACGTCCTGACTTTC
TRBV12-3/TRBV12-4	TRBJ2-5	few	-	CASSLAAARGGTQYF	TGTGCCAGCAGTTTAGCAGCGGCCCGAGGCGGGACCCAGTACTTC
TRBV18	TRBJ1-5	-	-	CASSPLGFQPQHF	TGTGCCAGCTCACCACTGGGTTTTCAGCCCCAGCATTTT
TRBV20-1	TRBJ2-1	many	-	CSASRGADAEQFF	TGCAGTGCTAGTAGAGGGGCTGATGCTGAGCAGTTCTTC
TRBV9	TRBJ2-5	-	TRBD2	CASSQGLAGAKETQYF	TGTGCCAGCAGCCAAGGACTAGCGGGGGCCAAGGAGACCCAGTACTTC
TRBV10-3	TRBJ2-1	few	TRBD2	CAIKGTSGAHMNEQFF	TGTGCCATCAAAGGGACTAGCGGGGCTCATATGAATGAGCAGTTCTTC
TRBV13	TRBJ2-6	many	-	CASSLGRSGANVLTF	TGTGCCAGCAGCTTAGGGAGGTCTGGGGCCAACGTCCTGACTTTC
TRBV4-1	TRBJ1-6	many	-	CASSQESQGTLSPLHF	TGCGCCAGCAGCCAAGAATCGCAGGGTACTCTTTCACCCCTCCACTTT
TRBV4-2	TRBJ2-2	-	-	CASSQDYRAVTGELFF	TGTGCCAGCAGCCAAGATTACAGGGCTGTCACCGGGGAGCTGTTTTTT
TRBV12-3/TRBV12-4	TRBJ2-2	-	TRBD1	CASTPGQDRLTGELFF	TGTGCCAGCACCCCGGGACAGGACCGACTCACCGGGGAGCTGTTTTTT
TRBV5-1	TRBJ2-1	-	-	CASSLLTQPYNEQFF	TGCGCCAGCAGCTTGCTCACGCAGCCCTACAATGAGCAGTTCTTC
TRBV12-3/TRBV12-4	TRBJ2-7	few	-	CASSYRDPYEQYF	TGTGCCAGCAGTTATAGGGATCCCTACGAGCAGTACTTC
TRBV5-1	TRBJ2-3	many	TRBD2	CASTSVSGGTDTQYF	TGCGCCAGCACCTCCGTTAGCGGGGGCACAGATACGCAGTATTTT
TRBV27	TRBJ1-2	many	TRBD1	CASKTGPGGPDGYTF	TGTGCCAGCAAGACGGGCCCAGGGGGCCCAGATGGCTACACCTTC
TRBV20-1	TRBJ2-2	few	-	CSARTLGARNTGELFF	TGCAGTGCTCGGACCCTAGGAGCTAGGAACACCGGGGAGCTGTTTTTT
TRBV29-1	TRBJ2-3	many	TRBD1	CSAQTGGRTDTQYF	TGCAGCGCCCAAACAGGGGGGCGGACAGATACGCAGTATTTT
TRBV7-2	TRBJ2-1	-	-	CASSNRDRGNEQFF	TGTGCCAGCAGCAACAGGGATCGCGGCAATGAGCAGTTCTTC
TRBV20-1	TRBJ1-2	few	-	CSARGVRAYGYTF	TGCAGTGCCCGAGGGGTTCGTGCCTATGGCTACACCTTC
TRBV15	TRBJ2-2	-	-	CATSRWDTGELFF	TGTGCCACCAGCAGATGGGACACCGGGGAGCTGTTTTTT
TRBV12-3/TRBV12-4	TRBJ2-2	many	-	CASSRTTNTGELFF	TGTGCCAGCAGTCGCACCACGAACACCGGGGAGCTGTTTTTT